The next 13 T cell receptor beta chains were all read from a single sample in a study of blood T cell dynamics during melanoma immunotherapy. Measured with immunoSEQ multiplex PCR; TCRdb has only the in-frame clones, and not every one. Of about 5,000 clones listed, around 90% are singletons. Indicated time point: pre-treatment baseline. Sequenced here: blood, sampled from a patient treated with checkpoint blockade. These receptors were obtained from a human donor with melanoma.

A few counts support this clone. This chain connects TRBV7-2 to TRBJ2-5; the D gene is possibly TRBD1 (6 bases). Deletions cut 1 base from V and 5 bases from J, with 14 bases between. The CDR3 consists of 15 residues. Germline lookup yields CDR1 SGHTA and CDR2 FQGNSA. CDR3 protein: CASSLEGHRLETQYF. DNA for the CDR3: TGTGCCAGCAGCTTAGAGGGACACCGCCTGGAGACCCAGTACTTC.

The chain joins TRBV15 to TRBJ1-1; no definite D call. Germline V gene sequence: CDR1 LNHNV, CDR2 YYDKDF (reference sequence). V was pared by 7 bases and J by 3 bases, with 12 bases between. The CDR3 extends over 13 amino acids. For the CDR3, the DNA is TGTGCCACCAACCCGAATGGGCACACTGAAGCTTTCTTT. Translation gives CATNPNGHTEAFF.

This clone counts as large. The chain joins TRBV7-9 to TRBJ2-2; possibly TRBD2 for D (6 bases). The germline CDR1 and CDR2 sequences are SEHNR and FQNEAQ (reference sequence). The V end lost 1 base, the J end lost 7 bases, and 7 bases lay between the germline ends. The CDR3 has 13 amino acids. This chain's CDR3 is CASSLVGGGELFF. The CDR3 DNA follows: TGTGCCAGCAGCTTAGTCGGGGGCGGGGAGCTGTTTTTT.

The chain is built from TRBV5-4 and TRBJ2-2, with 8 bases matching TRBD2. This CDR3 has 17 residues. Unmatched junction bases numbered 8, after V lost 4 bases and J lost 0 bases. CDR1 and CDR2 (germline): SGHNT, YYREEE (reference sequence). CDR3 DNA sequence: TGTGCCAGCAGCCCCTGGCGGGGGGTATCGAACACCGGGGAGCTGTTTTTT. It translates to CASSPWRGVSNTGELFF.

The chain links TRBV27 to TRBJ2-7, with 7 bases lining up with TRBD1. J gave up 3 bases and V 8 bases, and 10 bases lay outside the gene matches. From germline, CDR1 is MNHEY and CDR2 SMNVEV (reference sequence). The CDR3 sequence is 14 residues long. The chain's CDR3 is CASGPQGPFYEQYF. The CDR3 DNA is TGTGCCAGCGGGCCACAGGGGCCCTTCTACGAGCAGTACTTC.

This clone was seen more than once but under ten times. This chain links TRBV11-3 with TRBJ2-1; D may be TRBD1 (6 bases). Germline-derived CDR1 and CDR2 are SGHNT and YENEEA. Trimming left V 0 bases short and J 10 bases short, with 10 bases between. This CDR3 is built from 13 residues. As DNA, the CDR3 is TGTGCCAGCAGCTTAGATCAGAGGGGGGAGCAGTTCTTC. This sequence encodes CASSLDQRGEQFF.

This chain uses TRBV6-6 with TRBJ2-5; TRBD2 matches 7 bases. With V trimmed by 7 bases and J by 5 bases, 13 bases remained unmatched. This CDR3 is 15 amino acids long. Germline lookup yields CDR1 MNHNY and CDR2 SVGAGI (reference sequence). DNA of the CDR3: TGTGCCAGCACCGCTCGGGGGGTTCCGGGGGAGACCCAGTACTTC. Its protein product is CASTARGVPGETQYF.

J is TRBJ1-1 and V is TRBV6-1; D is uncertain. Between the trimmed V and J ends, which lost 5 bases and 0 bases, there was a span of 7 bases. The CDR3 spans 13 residues. Germline CDR1 and CDR2: MNHNS and SASEGT. CDR3 region: CASSRFLNTEAFF. In nucleotides, the CDR3 is TGTGCCAGCAGTAGGTTCTTGAACACTGAAGCTTTCTTT.

CDR3 amino acids: CASSPHQGLAELGELFF. The CDR3 region has the DNA TGTGCCAGCAGTCCGCATCAAGGACTAGCGGAGTTGGGGGAGCTGTTTTTT. This chain joins TRBV27 and TRBJ2-2; TRBD2 matches 10 bases. The germline CDR1 and CDR2 sequences are MNHEY and SMNVEV (reference sequence). V lost 5 bases to trimming and J lost 8 bases; unmatched junction nucleotides: 14. The CDR3 has 17 residues.

The V and J genes are TRBV6-5 and TRBJ2-7, with D perhaps matching TRBD1 (6 bases). Trimming took 5 bases from V and 3 from J, leaving 17 bases between them. CDR1 and CDR2 (germline): MNHEY, SVGAGI. The CDR3 contains 15 residues. The CDR3 loop reads CASSLDGIRGYEQYF. The CDR3 nucleotides read TGTGCCAGCAGTCTAGACGGGATCAGGGGCTACGAGCAGTACTTC.

The rearrangement links TRBV5-1 to TRBJ2-2; perhaps TRBD2 as D (5 bases). Trimming removed 4 bases at V and 2 bases at J, with 12 bases between. This CDR3 comprises 15 residues. The V gene's germline CDR1 is SGHRS and CDR2 YFSETQ. The CDR3 sequence is CASSPTTRNTGELFF. The CDR3, as DNA: TGCGCCAGCAGCCCTACTACTAGAAACACCGGGGAGCTGTTTTTT.

V gene TRBV28 combines with J gene TRBJ1-1; tentative D call: TRBD1 (5 bases). Looked up from germline, CDR1 is MDHEN and CDR2 is SYDVKM. V lost 5 bases to trimming and J lost 0 bases, with 13 bases between them. The CDR3 loop spans 15 amino acids. CDR3 DNA: TGTGCCAGCAGTACCCTACAGGTAATGAACACTGAAGCTTTCTTT. Its protein is CASSTLQVMNTEAFF.

CDR3 protein: CASAERSSYNEQFF. DNA for the CDR3: TGTGCCAGCGCCGAGCGTAGCTCCTACAATGAGCAGTTCTTC. The chain carries TRBV13 and TRBJ2-1; D remains ambiguous. This CDR3 spans 14 amino acids. The V end lost 8 bases, the J end lost 0 bases, and 11 bases lay between the germline ends. Germline loops: CDR1 PRHDT, CDR2 FYEKMQ (reference sequence).